The next 4 T cell receptor beta chains were all read from a single sample in a study of CD8 T cells in Susac syndrome. Reverse transcription of about 0.45 to 1 ug RNA was performed with random hexamers. TCRdb itself ran the immunoSEQ multiplex PCR reads through MiXCR, one entry per CDR3 protein. Altogether 120,000 or so distinct CDR3 sequences are present, just under 95% being singletons, with the ten largest covering around 0.2%. The sample taken for sequencing was CD8+ T cells from PBMCs. These receptors all stem from a human donor with Susac syndrome.

The chain joins TRBV6-5 to TRBJ2-5, with 9 bases lining up with TRBD2. V shed 4 bases, J shed 5 bases, and the junction held 8 bases outside the gene matches. The CDR3 sequence is 15 residues long. CDR1 MNHEY and CDR2 SVGAGI come from the germline V gene. CDR3 sequence reads: CASSLDSGSAETQYF. In DNA, the CDR3 is TGTGCCAGCAGTTTAGATAGCGGGAGCGCGGAGACCCAGTACTTC.

The chain links TRBV29-1 to TRBJ1-2; D not resolved. From germline, CDR1 is SQVTM and CDR2 ANQGSEA. The CDR3 runs to 11 residues. Trimming cost V 7 bases and J 3 bases, with 9 bases left between them. The CDR3 bases are TGCAGCGCTGCCGGTGACTATGGCTACACCTTC. Residues: CSAAGDYGYTF.

V is TRBV15 and J is TRBJ1-5; D remains unclear. There are 18 residues in the CDR3. From germline, CDR1 is LNHNV and CDR2 YYDKDF (reference sequence). V lost 1 base and J lost 0, with 16 bases in between. The CDR3 nucleotides read TGTGCCACCAGCAGAGCCGAGGAAATGAATGTTAGCAATCAGCCCCAGCATTTT. Its protein product is CATSRAEEMNVSNQPQHF.

The CDR3 DNA sequence: TGCGCCAGCAGTGAAACCGTCAGGGATGGTCAGTACTTC. Protein product: CASSETVRDGQYF. The rearrangement joins TRBV10-2 to TRBJ2-4; TRBD1 might be the D (5 bases). The CDR3 loop spans 13 amino acids. Germline values: CDR1 WSHSY, CDR2 SAAADI. V was clipped by 3 bases and J by 12 bases, with 15 bases between them.